The 3 T cell receptor beta chains presented below share a single source sample, sequenced in a study of T cells after yellow fever vaccination. In TCRdb, the 5' RACE reads were re-called with MiXCR into one record per CDR3 protein. This table holds 400,000 or so distinct CDR3 sequences, 9.5% to 13% found once. Source: PBMCs, taken on the day of the first yellow fever vaccination. These TCRs come from a man between 18 and 35 years old who received the YFV17D yellow fever vaccine.

The J gene is TRBJ2-7, the V gene TRBV7-6; a weak D match, TRBD1 (5 bases). The CDR3 is 14 residues long. Germline assignment: CDR1 SGHVS and CDR2 FNYEAQ. V lost 3 bases, J lost 3 bases, and 12 bases lay in between. As DNA, the CDR3 is TGTGCCAGCAGCTTCCAGGGATTTGGCTACGAGCAGTACTTC. Protein sequence: CASSFQGFGYEQYF.

The V and J genes are TRBV7-2 and TRBJ2-3; D tentatively fits TRBD1 or TRBD2 (5 bases each). V was cut by 7 bases and J by 2 bases, with 19 bases left in between. CDR1 and CDR2 (germline): SGHTA, FQGNSA. The CDR3 has 16 amino acids. The CDR3, as DNA: TGTGCCAGCACAAGGGCCGGGACGGGTTACACAGATACGCAGTATTTT. Protein sequence: CASTRAGTGYTDTQYF. The variable domain in full, completed from reference TRBV7-2 and TRBJ2-3, reads GAGVSQSPSNKVTEKGKDVELRCDPISGHTALYWYRQSLGQGLEFLIYFQGNSAPDKSGLPSDRFSAERTGGSVSTLTIQRTQQEDSAVYLCASTRAGTGYTDTQYFGPGTRLTVL.

For the CDR3, the DNA is TGTGCCAGCTCACCGGCGACAGGGGACTCACCCCTCCACTTT. This codes for CASSPATGDSPLHF. The chain has TRBV18 and TRBJ1-6; 8 positions match TRBD1. Germline V gene data show CDR1 as KGHSH and CDR2 as LQKENI. This CDR3 has 14 amino acids. Trimming cost V 3 bases and J 10 bases; bases outside gene matches: 5.